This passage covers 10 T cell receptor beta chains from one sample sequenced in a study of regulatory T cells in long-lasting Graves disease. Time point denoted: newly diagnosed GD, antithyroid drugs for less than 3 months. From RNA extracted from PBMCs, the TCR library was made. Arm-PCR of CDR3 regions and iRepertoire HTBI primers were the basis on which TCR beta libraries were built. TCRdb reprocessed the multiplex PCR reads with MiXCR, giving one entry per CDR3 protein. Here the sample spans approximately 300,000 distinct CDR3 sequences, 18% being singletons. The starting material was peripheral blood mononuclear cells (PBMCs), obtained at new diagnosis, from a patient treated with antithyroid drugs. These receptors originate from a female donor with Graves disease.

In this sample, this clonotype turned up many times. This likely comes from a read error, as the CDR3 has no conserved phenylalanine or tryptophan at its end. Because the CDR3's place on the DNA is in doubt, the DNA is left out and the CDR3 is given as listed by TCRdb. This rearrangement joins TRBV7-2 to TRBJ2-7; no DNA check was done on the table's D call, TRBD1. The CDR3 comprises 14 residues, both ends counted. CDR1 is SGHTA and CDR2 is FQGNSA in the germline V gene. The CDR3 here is CASRPSGGSYELYL.

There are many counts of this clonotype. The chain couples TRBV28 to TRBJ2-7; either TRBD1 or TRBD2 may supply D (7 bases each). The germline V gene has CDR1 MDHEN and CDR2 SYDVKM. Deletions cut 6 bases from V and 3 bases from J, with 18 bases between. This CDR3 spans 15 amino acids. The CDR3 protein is CASRTLQGRDYEQYF. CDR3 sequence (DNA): TGTGCCAGCAGGACTTTACAGGGGAGGGACTACGAGCAGTACTTC.

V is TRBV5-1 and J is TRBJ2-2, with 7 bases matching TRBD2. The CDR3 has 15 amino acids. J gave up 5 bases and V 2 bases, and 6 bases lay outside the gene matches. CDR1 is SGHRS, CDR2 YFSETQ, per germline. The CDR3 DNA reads TGCGCCAGCAGCTTTGACGGGAGGCTAACCGGGGAGCTGTTTTTT. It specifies CASSFDGRLTGELFF.

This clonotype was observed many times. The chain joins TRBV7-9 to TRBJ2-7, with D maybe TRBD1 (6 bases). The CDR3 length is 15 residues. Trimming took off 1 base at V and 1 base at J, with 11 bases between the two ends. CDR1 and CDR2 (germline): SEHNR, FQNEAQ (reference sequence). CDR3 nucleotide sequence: TGTGCCAGCAGCTTAGGCCAGGGGCCTTCCTACGAGCAGTACTTC. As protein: CASSLGQGPSYEQYF.

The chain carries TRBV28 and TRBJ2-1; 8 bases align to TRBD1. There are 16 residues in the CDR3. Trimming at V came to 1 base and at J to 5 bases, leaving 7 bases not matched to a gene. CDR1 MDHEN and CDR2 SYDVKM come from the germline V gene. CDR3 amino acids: CASSLLLGQGDNEQFF. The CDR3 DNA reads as TGTGCCAGCAGTTTATTACTCGGACAGGGCGACAATGAGCAGTTCTTC.

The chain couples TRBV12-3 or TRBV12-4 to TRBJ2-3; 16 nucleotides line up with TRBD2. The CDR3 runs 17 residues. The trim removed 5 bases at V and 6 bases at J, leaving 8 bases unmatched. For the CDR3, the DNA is TGTGCCAGCAGTCTAGGGACTAGCGGGAGGGCCGGTGATACGCAGTATTTT. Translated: CASSLGTSGRAGDTQYF.

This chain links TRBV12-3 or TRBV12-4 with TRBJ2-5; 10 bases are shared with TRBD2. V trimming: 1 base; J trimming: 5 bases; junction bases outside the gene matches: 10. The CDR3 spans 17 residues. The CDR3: CASSLGLAGGEGETQYF. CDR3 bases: TGTGCCAGCAGTTTAGGGTTAGCGGGAGGCGAAGGGGAGACCCAGTACTTC.

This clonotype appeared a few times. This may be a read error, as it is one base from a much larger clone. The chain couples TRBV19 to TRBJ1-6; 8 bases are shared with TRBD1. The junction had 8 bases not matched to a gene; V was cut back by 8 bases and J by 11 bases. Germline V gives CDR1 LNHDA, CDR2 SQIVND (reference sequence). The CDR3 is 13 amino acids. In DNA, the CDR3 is TGTGCCAGTGACTACGGACAGGGACCACCCCTCCACTTT. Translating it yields CASDYGQGPPLHF.

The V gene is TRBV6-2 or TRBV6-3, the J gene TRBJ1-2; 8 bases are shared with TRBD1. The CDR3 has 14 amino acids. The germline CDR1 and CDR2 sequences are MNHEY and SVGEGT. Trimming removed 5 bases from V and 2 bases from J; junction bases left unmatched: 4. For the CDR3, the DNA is TGTGCCAGCAGTGAGGACAGGGCGAACTATGGCTACACCTTC. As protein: CASSEDRANYGYTF.

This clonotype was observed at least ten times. The CDR3 DNA is TGTGCCAGCTCCCCCTCGGACAGGGAGGGTCAGCCCCAGCATTTT. Its protein is CASSPSDREGQPQHF. The V call is TRBV18, the J call TRBJ1-5, with 8 bases aligning to TRBD1. This CDR3 region has 15 residues. Trimming took 6 bases from V and 6 from J; bases not matched to a gene: 10. Germline V gives CDR1 KGHSH, CDR2 LQKENI.